The 12 T cell receptor beta chains in this list originate from one sample, sequenced in a study of breast tumors, draining lymph nodes, adjacent tissues. MiXCR, applied by TCRdb to the multiplex PCR reads, yields one record per CDR3 protein. This table holds about 47,000 distinct CDR3 sequences, roughly 23% found once. The sequenced material came from breast tumor tissue. These receptors were collected from a female donor with breast cancer. Some clones in this sample may be carry-over from other donors' samples.

As regards this clonotype: A much more abundant neighbour one base away suggests this may be a read error. The CDR3 spells CASSIPAGQQPQHF. CDR3 nucleotides: TGTGCCAGTAGTATTCCAGCAGGGCAACAGCCCCAGCATTTT. The rearrangement uses TRBV19 and TRBJ1-5; the D gene is possibly TRBD1 (5 bases). The V gene lost 3 bases and the J gene lost 7 bases, with 13 bases spanning the gap. The germline V gene has CDR1 LNHDA and CDR2 SQIVND (reference sequence). The CDR3 has 14 residues.

This clonotype was seen only a few times. The chain has TRBV5-5 and TRBJ2-5; tentatively, D is TRBD1 or TRBD2 (6 bases each). Between the trimmed V and J ends, which lost 0 bases and 1 base, there was a span of 10 bases. The CDR3 covers 15 residues. From germline, CDR1 is SGHKS and CDR2 YYEKEE (reference sequence). DNA for the CDR3: TGTGCCAGCAGCTTGGGGGGGGCCAGCCAAGAGACCCAGTACTTC. Protein product: CASSLGGASQETQYF.

In this sample, this clonotype turned up many times. This chain joins TRBV5-1 and TRBJ2-2; weak D call: TRBD2 (6 bases). Germline CDR1 reads SGHRS; CDR2 reads YFSETQ. This CDR3 contains 17 residues. Trimming left V 1 base short and J 8 bases short, with 21 bases between. CDR3 loop: CASSLQAVPGGRGELFF. For the CDR3, the DNA is TGCGCCAGCAGCTTGCAAGCGGTGCCCGGGGGAAGGGGGGAGCTGTTTTTT.

Concerning this clonotype: Its ends do not fully match the called genes, so a read error is possible. This chain uses TRBV4-1 with TRBJ1-1; 7 bases match TRBD1. The CDR3 extends over 14 amino acids. Germline loops: CDR1 MGHRA, CDR2 YSYEKL. DNA of the CDR3: TGTGCCAGCAGCCCCTGGACAGGGAACACTGAAGCTTTCTTT. It translates to CASSPWTGNTEAFF.

The chain joins TRBV3-1 to TRBJ2-1, with 7 nucleotides matching TRBD1. After removal of 4 bases from V and 6 bases from J, the junction contained 12 bases not matched to a gene. CDR1 LGHDT and CDR2 YNNKEL come from the germline V gene (reference sequence). The CDR3 is 16 amino acids. CDR3 residues: CASSPPTGTVINEQFF. For the CDR3, the DNA is TGTGCCAGCAGCCCCCCGACCGGGACAGTAATCAATGAGCAGTTCTTC.

Comment on this clonotype: A read error may explain this, as a much larger clone is one base away. The chain links TRBV10-2 to TRBJ2-2, with D perhaps assigned TRBD1 or TRBD2 (5 bases each). The CDR3 covers 14 residues. Germline CDR1 is WSHSY and CDR2 is SAAADI. The CDR3 is CAGREQDYTGELFF. DNA for the CDR3: TGCGCCGGCAGAGAACAGGACTACACCGGGGAGCTGTTTTTT.

Here the CDR3 reads CATTGTANIAKNIQYF. The CDR3, as DNA: TGTGCCACTACCGGGACAGCCAATATAGCCAAAAACATTCAGTACTTC. The chain is built from TRBV19 and TRBJ2-4, with TRBD1 matching over 7 bases. From germline, CDR1 is LNHDA and CDR2 SQIVND (reference sequence). Unmatched junction bases numbered 12, after V lost 10 bases and J lost 0 bases. The CDR3 is 16 residues long.

The count of this clonotype is one. An end of the junction differs from the germline gene, which may be a read error. This chain joins TRBV9 and TRBJ2-3; weak D call: TRBD2 (6 bases). Germline V lookup: CDR1 SGDLS, CDR2 YYNGEE. The CDR3 totals 15 residues. This chain's CDR3 is CASSPRTGATDTQCF. The CDR3 DNA follows: TGTGCCAGCAGCCCCCGGACGGGAGCCACAGATACGCAGTGTTTT.

This chain uses TRBV7-9 with TRBJ1-2; 7 nucleotides line up with TRBD1. The V gene's germline CDR1 is SEHNR and CDR2 FQNEAQ (reference sequence). V shed 5 bases, J shed 5 bases, and the junction held 11 bases outside the gene matches. The CDR3 runs to 15 residues. The CDR3 loop reads CASSPLPGQSYGYTF. The CDR3 DNA sequence: TGTGCCAGCAGCCCCCTCCCGGGACAGAGTTATGGCTACACCTTC.

There are many counts of this clonotype. The chain has TRBV4-1 and TRBJ2-1; D is unresolved. Between the trimmed V and J ends, which lost 2 bases and 1 base, there was a span of 12 bases. The CDR3 extends over 16 amino acids. CDR1 is MGHRA and CDR2 is YSYEKL in the germline V gene. The CDR3 loop reads CASSQLDLLSYNEQFF. CDR3 coding DNA: TGCGCCAGCAGCCAATTGGACCTTTTGTCCTACAATGAGCAGTTCTTC.

This clonotype was seen many times. V gene TRBV20-1 combines with J gene TRBJ2-3, with a tentative D call TRBD1 (6 bases). V was shortened by 0 bases and J by 6 bases, with 16 bases between the two germline ends. The CDR3 covers 15 residues. Germline values: CDR1 DFQATT, CDR2 SNEGSKA (reference sequence). DNA of the CDR3: TGCAGTGCTAGAGATCATCAGGGGCCGGCGGATACGCAGTATTTT. This codes for CSARDHQGPADTQYF.

This clonotype was seen at least ten times. The gene calls are TRBV5-6 and TRBJ1-2; a possible D gene is TRBD1 (5 bases). CDR3 length equals 15 residues. V lost 1 base, J lost 3 bases, and 13 bases lay in between. CDR1 SGHDT and CDR2 YYEEEE come from the germline V gene. CDR3 residues: CASSLSGYSYYGYTF. The CDR3 DNA reads TGTGCCAGCAGCTTGTCAGGGTACAGCTACTATGGCTACACCTTC. Together with reference TRBV5-6 and TRBJ1-2, the CDR3 gives the full variable domain: DAGVTQSPTHLIKTRGQQVTLRCSPKSGHDTVSWYQQALGQGPQFIFQYYEEEERQRGNFPDRFSGHQFPNYSSELNVNALLLGDSALYLCASSLSGYSYYGYTFGSGTRLTVV.